The subject of this entry is one T cell receptor (beta chain). The target antigen is unknown. The repertoire was sequenced with immunoSEQ multiplex PCR; TCRdb's copy has only in-frame clones and lacks some. This sample has roughly 150,000 clones, with 70% to 80% found just once. CDR3 length equals 13 residues. Germline loops: CDR1 SGDLS, CDR2 YYNGEE. Trimming removed 5 bases from V and 12 bases from J; junction bases left unmatched: 12. This entry is derived from a study of cytotoxic CD8 clonotypes in ibrutinib-treated CLL. Across the study: On average, each sample had roughly 260,000 productive templates and almost 95,000 productive rearrangements. Findings of the study overall: Public clonotypes were uncommon and contracted or stayed stable on treatment.

This material consisted of PBMCs, taken after 24 months of ibrutinib treatment. The chain combines TRBV9 with TRBJ2-7, with TRBD1 identical over 9 bases. The clonotype originates from a human donor with chronic lymphocytic leukemia. Here the CDR3 reads CASSLGWTGDRYF. CDR3 bases: TGTGCCAGCAGTCTGGGGTGGACAGGGGATAGGTACTTC.